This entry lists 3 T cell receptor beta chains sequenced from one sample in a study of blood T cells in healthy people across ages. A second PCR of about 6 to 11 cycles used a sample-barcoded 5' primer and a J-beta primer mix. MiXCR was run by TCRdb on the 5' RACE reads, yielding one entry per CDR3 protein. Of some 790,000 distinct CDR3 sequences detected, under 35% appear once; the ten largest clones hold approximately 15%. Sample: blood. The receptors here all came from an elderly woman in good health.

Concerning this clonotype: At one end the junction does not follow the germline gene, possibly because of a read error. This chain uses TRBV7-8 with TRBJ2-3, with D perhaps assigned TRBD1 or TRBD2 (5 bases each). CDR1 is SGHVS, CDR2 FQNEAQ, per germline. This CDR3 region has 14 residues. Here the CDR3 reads CASSVGTTTDTRYF. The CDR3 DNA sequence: TGTGCCAGCAGCGTCGGGACCACCACAGATACGCGGTATTTT. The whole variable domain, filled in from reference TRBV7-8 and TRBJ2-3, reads GAGVSQSPRYKVAKRGQDVALRCDPISGHVSLFWYQQALGQGPEFLTYFQNEAQLDKSGLPSDRFFAERPEGSVSTLKIQRTQQEDSAVYLCASSVGTTTDTRYFGPGTRLTVL.

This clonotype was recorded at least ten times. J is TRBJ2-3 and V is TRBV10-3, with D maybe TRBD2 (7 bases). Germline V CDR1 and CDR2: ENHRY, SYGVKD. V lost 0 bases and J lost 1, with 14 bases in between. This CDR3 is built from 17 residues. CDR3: CAISESIPGGRTDTQYF. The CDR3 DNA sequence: TGTGCCATCAGTGAGTCGATTCCGGGGGGCCGCACAGATACGCAGTATTTT.

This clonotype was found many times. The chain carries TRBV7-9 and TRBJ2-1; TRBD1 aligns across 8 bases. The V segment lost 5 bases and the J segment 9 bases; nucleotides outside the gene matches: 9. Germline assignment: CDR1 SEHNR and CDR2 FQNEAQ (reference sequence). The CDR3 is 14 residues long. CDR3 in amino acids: CASSPNQGAAEQFF. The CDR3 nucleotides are TGTGCCAGCAGCCCTAATCAGGGGGCTGCTGAGCAGTTCTTC.